This T cell receptor beta chain was recovered during a study of CD8 T cells in Susac syndrome. From blood CD8+ and CD4+ T cells, the TCR beta chain was sequenced. Controls matched for sex and age were healthy donors. General study findings and limits: As the study acknowledged, the number of individuals in its TCR sequencing and HLA analysis was relatively small.

Roughly 0.45 to 1 ug RNA was reverse transcribed with random hexamers. TCRdb fed the immunoSEQ multiplex PCR reads into MiXCR, producing one record per CDR3 protein. The repertoire holds roughly 200,000 distinct CDR3 sequences, with roughly 95% as singletons. Points on this clonotype: What it binds is not known.

Sequencing was performed on CD4+ T cells from PBMCs. The TCR sequence derives from a human donor in good health.

In DNA, the CDR3 is TGCAGTGCCCCTTCCAGGGGATACGGCTACACCTTC. Residues: CSAPSRGYGYTF. The V call is TRBV20-1, the J call TRBJ1-2; weak D call: TRBD1 (6 bases). CDR3 length equals 12 residues. Per germline, CDR1 DFQATT and CDR2 SNEGSKA (reference sequence). With 6 bases removed from V and 8 bases from J, the gap between germline ends came to 16 bases.